The 8 T cell receptor beta chains below all came from one sample that was sequenced in a study of blood T cell repertoires in COVID-19. TCRdb's table, derived via immunoSEQ multiplex PCR, lists solely in-frame clones and lacks some. The top ten hold about a tenth of the sample, which has roughly 100,000 clones, roughly 86% seen once. Material for sequencing was peripheral blood. The receptor set was obtained from a man in his forties with active or convalescent COVID-19.

The rearrangement joins TRBV23-1 to TRBJ1-3, with a tentative D call TRBD1 (5 bases). TRBV23-1 is recorded as an ORF, its role being uncertain. The CDR3 loop spans 13 amino acids. Deletions cut 8 bases from V and 0 bases from J, with 8 bases between. DNA of the CDR3: TGCGCCAGCCTGGGGGGCTCTGGAAACACCATATATTTT. Its translation is CASLGGSGNTIYF.

The rearrangement uses TRBV18 and TRBJ2-2; tentative D call: TRBD1 (5 bases). This CDR3 is 16 amino acids long. CDR1 and CDR2 (germline): KGHSH, LQKENI. V was cut by 1 base and J by 0 bases, with 9 bases left in between. DNA of the CDR3: TGTGCCAGCTCACCACGACAGATCTCGAACACCGGGGAGCTGTTTTTT. This codes for CASSPRQISNTGELFF. The full variable domain, its missing parts supplied by reference TRBV18 and TRBJ2-2, is NAGVMQNPRHLVRRRGQEARLRCSPMKGHSHVYWYRQLPEEGLKFMVYLQKENIIDESGMPKERFSAEFPKEGPSILRIQQVVRGDSAAYFCASSPRQISNTGELFFGEGSRLTVL.

The V and J genes are TRBV4-3 and TRBJ1-1; 8 nucleotides line up with TRBD1. CDR1 and CDR2 (germline): LGHNA, YSLEER. There are 15 residues in the CDR3. V trimming: 0 bases; J trimming: 6 bases; junction bases outside the gene matches: 6. The CDR3 DNA follows: TGCGCCAGCAGCCAAGATCTTAACAGGGGGGCTGAAGCTTTCTTT. This sequence encodes CASSQDLNRGAEAFF.

The chain recombines TRBV3-1 (or the pseudogene TRBV3-2) with TRBJ1-1, with 7 positions matching TRBD1. CDR1 LGHDT and CDR2 YNNKEL come from the germline V gene (reference sequence). Losses at the gene ends were 4 bases for V and 0 bases for J; bases not matched to a gene: 5. CDR3 length: 15 amino acids. The CDR3 DNA reads TGTGCCAGCAGCCTCGCGGGACAGATGAACACTGAAGCTTTCTTT. Translation: CASSLAGQMNTEAFF.

This rearrangement joins TRBV5-1 to TRBJ1-6; TRBD1 agrees at 9 bases. Germline CDR1 is SGHRS and CDR2 is YFSETQ. This CDR3 comprises 16 residues. Trimming cost V 4 bases and J 7 bases; bases outside gene matches: 9. CDR3 sequence: CASSLSRDRENSPLHF. In nucleotides, the CDR3 is TGCGCCAGCAGCCTGTCCCGGGACAGGGAAAATTCACCCCTCCACTTT.

The chain joins TRBV6-5 to TRBJ1-1, with 7 bases that match TRBD1. The germline gives CDR1 MNHEY, CDR2 SVGAGI. Losses at the gene ends were 5 bases for V and 4 bases for J; bases not matched to a gene: 7. The CDR3 has 14 amino acids. Written as DNA, the CDR3 is TGTGCCAGCAGTCTCACAGGGGTGGGCACTGAAGCTTTCTTT. Amino acids: CASSLTGVGTEAFF.

This chain uses TRBV6-5 with TRBJ1-1, with D unclear. There are 13 residues in the CDR3. Trimming cost V 2 bases and J 4 bases, with 8 bases left between them. Germline CDR1 MNHEY, CDR2 SVGAGI. CDR3 nucleotide sequence: TGTGCCAGCAGTTACGGGGAGGGCACTGAAGCTTTCTTT. This sequence encodes CASSYGEGTEAFF.

The V call is TRBV10-1, the J call TRBJ2-2; D might be TRBD2 (5 bases). V was shortened by 3 bases and J by 3 bases, with 8 bases between the two germline ends. Per germline, CDR1 WNHNN and CDR2 SYGVQD (reference sequence). The CDR3 is 14 residues long. The CDR3 protein is CASSEQRDTGELFF. CDR3 nucleotides: TGCGCCAGCAGTGAACAGAGGGACACCGGGGAGCTGTTTTTT.